The 12 T cell receptor beta chains in this list originate from one sample, sequenced in a study of read filtering for tumor transcriptome and immune sequencing. Molecular barcoded adaptors covering alpha/delta and beta/gamma chains were used on approximately 400 ng RNA. TCRdb itself ran the reads through MiXCR, one entry per CDR3 protein. The repertoire holds about 35,000 distinct CDR3 sequences, with approximately 14% as singletons. Material: a population of CD138-negative cells sorted from bone marrow. The receptors were sampled from a donor over 35 with multiple myeloma.

In this sample, this clonotype turned up many times. J is TRBJ2-3 and V is TRBV6-5, with TRBD2 matching over 12 bases. CDR3 length equals 15 residues. V was pared by 0 bases and J by 7 bases, with 2 bases of the junction left unmatched. Germline V lookup: CDR1 MNHEY, CDR2 SVGAGI. DNA of the CDR3: TGTGCCAGCAGTTACTCGACTAGCGGGAGTAATACGCAGTATTTT. Translation: CASSYSTSGSNTQYF.

This clonotype appeared many times. This chain uses TRBV7-2 with TRBJ2-3; no firm D call. Germline assignment: CDR1 SGHTA and CDR2 FQGNSA. With 3 bases removed from V and 0 bases from J, the gap between germline ends came to 1 base. The CDR3 is made up of 12 amino acids. The CDR3 bases are TGTGCCAGCAGCTTCAGCACAGATACGCAGTATTTT. It codes for CASSFSTDTQYF.

This clonotype is deemed medium-sized. The chain couples TRBV20-1 to TRBJ1-4; D uncertain. The CDR3 has 15 amino acids. Per germline, CDR1 DFQATT and CDR2 SNEGSKA (reference sequence). V lost 3 bases and J 8 bases, leaving 19 bases between the germline ends. The CDR3 DNA is TGCAGTGCTAGGAGTCAAGGTCGTCTTTCCGAAAAACTGTTTTTT. Translated, it gives CSARSQGRLSEKLFF.

This clonotype was seen many times. The chain joins TRBV12-3 or TRBV12-4 to TRBJ1-2, with D perhaps matching TRBD1 (6 bases). The V end lost 5 bases, the J end lost 8 bases, and 18 bases lay between the germline ends. This CDR3 is built from 14 residues. The CDR3 spells CASSPGARSGGYTF. In DNA form, the CDR3 reads TGTGCCAGCAGTCCAGGGGCGCGCAGTGGCGGCTACACCTTC.

This clonotype was recorded at least ten times. The chain uses TRBV29-1 and TRBJ1-1, with D uncertain. This CDR3 is 13 amino acids long. V lost 6 bases to trimming and J lost 5 bases, with 16 bases between them. Germline-derived CDR1 and CDR2 are SQVTM and ANQGSEA. The DNA for the CDR3 is TGCAGCGTGGCGACATGGGCCGGGACTGAAGCTTTCTTT. It is translated as CSVATWAGTEAFF.

This clonotype was detected a few times. The CDR3 reads CASGGGAGELFF. DNA for the CDR3: TGTGCCAGCGGGGGGGGAGCCGGGGAGCTGTTTTTT. The chain employs TRBV12-3 or TRBV12-4 and TRBJ2-2, with 7 nucleotides matching TRBD2. Unmatched junction bases numbered 3, after V lost 8 bases and J lost 6 bases. The CDR3 loop spans 12 amino acids.

This clonotype was detected ten times or more. The chain has TRBV27 and TRBJ2-1; 12 bases line up with TRBD2. The CDR3 extends over 17 amino acids. After removal of 4 bases from V and 4 bases from J, the junction contained 8 bases not matched to a gene. Germline-derived CDR1 and CDR2 are MNHEY and SMNVEV (reference sequence). CDR3 in DNA: TGTGCCAGCAGTTCCCCGACTAGCGGGAGACCATACAATGAGCAGTTCTTC. Translation: CASSSPTSGRPYNEQFF.

This clonotype occurred many times. The chain is built from TRBV20-1 and TRBJ1-4; unclear D gene. This CDR3 region has 14 residues. V gave up 5 bases and J gave up 7 bases, with 17 bases separating them. The germline gives CDR1 DFQATT, CDR2 SNEGSKA (reference sequence). The chain's CDR3 is CSALLSGRGEKLFF. The CDR3 DNA follows: TGCAGTGCTCTCCTGAGTGGGCGCGGTGAAAAACTGTTTTTT.

Comments on this clonotype: A far larger clone lies a single base away; this is likely a read error. This sequence joins TRBV7-3 and TRBJ2-1; 10 positions match TRBD2. This CDR3 is 15 amino acids long. Germline V lookup: CDR1 SGHTA, CDR2 FQGTGA. In DNA, the CDR3 is TGTGCCAGCAACTTAGCGGGGGGCAGGGACAATGAGCAGTTCTTC. Amino acid sequence: CASNLAGGRDNEQFF.

This clonotype was seen many times. With a much larger clone just one base away, this may be a read error. The rearrangement uses TRBV6-1 and TRBJ2-1; maybe TRBD2 (6 bases). Trimming shortened V by 5 bases and J by 12 bases, and 20 bases separated the two germline ends. Germline V gene lookup returns CDR1 MNHNS and CDR2 SASEGT. This CDR3 is built from 14 residues. This CDR3 reads CASSSLLGGSGQFF. Here the CDR3 DNA reads TGTGCCAGCAGTAGTCTCTTGGGGGGAAGTGGGCAGTTCTTC.

A word on this clonotype: One base away lies a much larger clone, so this may be a sequencing read error. Here the CDR3 omits its conserved ending phenylalanine or tryptophan, so a read error is the likely source. V gene TRBV29-1 combines with J gene TRBJ2-7, with D unresolved. Deletions cut 2 bases from V and 4 bases from J, with 6 bases between. CDR1 SQVTM and CDR2 ANQGSEA come from the germline V gene. CDR3 size: 11 residues. CDR3 protein: CSVENLYEQYL. CDR3 sequence (DNA): TGCAGCGTTGAAAACCTTTACGAGCAGTACTTG.

Details on this clonotype: A far larger clone is one base from this, pointing to a likely read error. This chain links TRBV7-7 with TRBJ1-4; TRBD1 matches at 7 bases. Germline V gene sequence: CDR1 SSHAT, CDR2 FNYEAQ (reference sequence). The CDR3 contains 13 residues. The CDR3 nucleotides read TGTGCTAGCAGCTTACTACAGGGGTTTATGAAGTATTTT. Protein product: CASSLLQGFMKYF.